Listed below are T cell receptor beta chains from one sample, sequenced in a study of CD8+CD57+ T cells in acquired aplastic anemia. TCRdb reprocessed the reads with MiXCR, giving one entry per CDR3 protein. The sample holds just over 400,000 distinct CDR3 sequences, roughly 68% seen once. Sequenced: sorted CD4+, CD8+, or CD8+CD57+ T cells (not recorded which) from PBMCs. All receptors derive from a human donor in good health, serving as a control. Both conserved end residues are part of each CDR3. The order of the fields is D gene, V gene, clone size, J gene, CDR3 DNA, CDR3 protein. D genes are given only for firm matches. Part of the rows lack a size; the others show once, few, many or a class for expanded clones.

>TRBD1|TRBV19|.|TRBJ1-2
TGTGCCAGTAGTATTCTTGCCGGGACAGTCTATGGCTACACCTTC
CASSILAGTVYGYTF
>.|TRBV6-2/TRBV6-3|.|TRBJ2-5
TGTGCCAGCAGTTACCTAGCGTCGGCTGAGCGGTTCTTC
CASSYLASAERFF
>TRBD1|TRBV5-1|.|TRBJ1-4
TGTGCCAGCAGCTTGGACAGGGTGCGCTATAATGAAAAACTGTTTTTT
CASSLDRVRYNEKLFF
>.|TRBV6-5|.|TRBJ2-3
TGTGCCAGCACCGAGCGGGGCACAGATACGCAGTATTTT
CASTERGTDTQYF
>TRBD1|TRBV19|few|TRBJ1-2
TGTGCCAGTAATACGCGGGGACAGGGGGCCTATGGCTACACCTTC
CASNTRGQGAYGYTF
>.|TRBV20-1|.|TRBJ1-1
TGCAGTGCTCGGGCCGACCGCGAGCAGTCTGAAGCTTTCTTT
CSARADREQSEAFF
>.|TRBV2|.|TRBJ2-3
TGTGCCAGCAGTGCTGGGTTCGGTAGATCAGAGACGCAGTATTTT
CASSAGFGRSETQYF
>.|TRBV5-1|.|TRBJ2-1
TGCGCCAGCATAACAAATGGCCGCAACGAGCAGTTCTTC
CASITNGRNEQFF
>TRBD2|TRBV19|once|TRBJ2-1
TGTGCCAGTAGTATCATACGCGCGGGAGGTAACGAGCAGTTCTTC
CASSIIRAGGNEQFF
>TRBD1|TRBV25-1|.|TRBJ2-7
TGTGCCAGCAGCCCCCCTGGACAGGTCTCCTACGAGCAGTACTTC
CASSPPGQVSYEQYF
>.|TRBV12-5|.|TRBJ1-1
TGTGCTAGTGGTTTAAACGCAGAAACCACTGAAGCTTTCTTT
CASGLNAETTEAFF
>.|TRBV2|.|TRBJ1-2
TGTGCCAGCAGTGAAGGTAGGGGGGGCTACGCAGATACCTTC
CASSEGRGGYADTF
>TRBD2|TRBV5-5|.|TRBJ2-7
TGTGCCAGCAGCTTGGCTAGCGGGGGCTCCTACGAGCAGTACTTC
CASSLASGGSYEQYF
>.|TRBV7-2|many|TRBJ2-7
TGTGCCAGCAGCTTAGGACGGGGCTCCTACGAGCAGTACTTC
CASSLGRGSYEQYF